A single sample gave rise to the 29 T cell receptor beta chains below, sequenced in a study of tumor-infiltrating lymphocytes in primary liver carcinoma. The researchers produced TCR beta cDNA from around 500 ng total RNA with a constant-region primer. Amplification in three nested multiplex PCR rounds with slightly modified ARM-PCR gave rise to TCR beta libraries. With TRBV1-TRBV30 forward primers and a C-beta reverse primer, the first two PCR rounds were run for 10 cycles each. TCRdb redid the calling of the multiplex PCR reads with MiXCR, one entry per CDR3 protein. The data hold about 320,000 distinct CDR3 sequences, with 60% to 80% observed a single time. The study extracted blood RNA from unsorted whole blood and also extracted germline DNA. The specimen sequenced was peripheral blood. Receptor source: a middle-aged man with primary liver carcinoma and hepatitis B virus infection.

This clonotype occurred many times. The chain joins TRBV14 to TRBJ1-4; D might be TRBD1 (6 bases). V shed 1 base and J shed 5 bases, with 11 bases lying between them. The CDR3 is 15 residues long. Germline V gene lookup returns CDR1 SGHDN and CDR2 FVKESK. The DNA of the CDR3 is TGTGCCAGCAGCCAAGTAGACAGGAAAAATGAAAAACTGTTTTTT. Translated, it gives CASSQVDRKNEKLFF.

Note on this clonotype: The junction departs from the called germline gene at one end, perhaps through a read error. Written as DNA, the CDR3 is TGTACCAGCAGCTTTAATCAGGGTCGGACTCAGTTTTTC. This sequence encodes CTSSFNQGRTQFF. This rearrangement joins TRBV11-3 to TRBJ2-1; either TRBD1 or TRBD2 may fit D (5 bases each). This CDR3 has 13 amino acids. Germline lookup yields CDR1 SGHNT and CDR2 YENEEA.

This chain joins TRBV12-3 or TRBV12-4 and TRBJ1-4; 7 positions match TRBD1. The V and J ends lost 7 bases and 8 bases, in that order; junction bases with no gene match: 16. This CDR3 contains 16 residues. This chain's CDR3 is CASNAQHRDSREKLFF. The DNA of the CDR3 is TGTGCCAGCAACGCCCAGCACCGGGACAGTAGAGAAAAACTGTTTTTT.

This chain uses TRBV5-1 with TRBJ2-1, with 9 bases matching TRBD1. CDR3 length equals 18 residues. Losses at the gene ends were 4 bases for V and 8 bases for J; bases not matched to a gene: 19. CDR1 and CDR2 (germline): SGHRS, YFSETQ. The CDR3 region is CASSPRLIPGQGGDEQFF. The CDR3 DNA is TGCGCCAGCAGCCCTAGACTTATCCCGGGACAGGGCGGGGATGAGCAGTTCTTC.

This clonotype has a handful of counts. The chain joins TRBV5-1 to TRBJ2-7; D call uncertain. The length of the CDR3 is 16 residues. Trimming removed 2 bases at V and 1 base at J, with 16 bases between. Germline V gene data show CDR1 as SGHRS and CDR2 as YFSETQ. The CDR3 DNA sequence: TGCGCCAGCAGCTTCGTCGTCCCAGCAAGTTCCTACGAGCAGTACTTC. It yields the protein CASSFVVPASSYEQYF.

This clonotype appeared a few times. Given a much more abundant clone one base away, this may be a read error. CDR3 amino acids: CASSRGEDTQYF. The CDR3 coding sequence is TGTGCCAGCAGCCGGGGGGAGGATACGCAGTATTTT. The chain links TRBV5-4 to TRBJ2-3; 7 bases match TRBD2. Germline V lookup: CDR1 SGHNT, CDR2 YYREEE (reference sequence). Losses at the gene ends were 4 bases for V and 6 bases for J; bases not matched to a gene: 2. The CDR3 has 12 amino acids.

This clonotype was recorded at least ten times. The chain uses TRBV11-1 and TRBJ2-1; the match to TRBD2 covers 11 bases. The CDR3 has 15 residues. Germline CDR1 is SGHAT and CDR2 is FQDESV (reference sequence). The V and J ends lost 5 bases and 5 bases, in that order; junction bases with no gene match: 5. CDR3 region: CASSHSGRADNEQFF. In DNA form, the CDR3 reads TGTGCCAGCAGCCATAGCGGGAGGGCCGACAATGAGCAGTTCTTC.

As concerns this clonotype: The junction differs from germline at one of its ends, possibly a read error. The chain recombines TRBV7-8 with TRBJ2-7; the D gene is possibly TRBD2 (5 bases). CDR3 length: 18 residues. Germline V gives CDR1 SGHVS, CDR2 FQNEAQ. The CDR3 nucleotides are TGTGCCAGCAGCTCAGGAGGTGCCCTAGTGGGAGAGGTTTACGAGCAGCACTTC. Its protein product is CASSSGGALVGEVYEQHF.

For this clonotype: Just one base apart from a much larger clone, this may be a read error. The chain joins TRBV4-3 to TRBJ2-1; tentatively, D is TRBD1 (5 bases). CDR3 length: 17 residues. V lost 0 bases to trimming and J lost 0 bases, with 12 bases between them. CDR1 is LGHNA and CDR2 is YSLEER in the germline V gene. The CDR3 sequence is CASSQERGGSSYNEQFF. The CDR3 DNA reads TGCGCCAGCAGCCAAGAAAGGGGCGGTAGCTCCTACAATGAGCAGTTCTTC.

On this clonotype itself: Possible read error: a much larger clone is one base away. This chain links TRBV6-5 with TRBJ2-7, with D uncertain. Germline values: CDR1 MNHEY, CDR2 SVGAGI. The CDR3 is made up of 15 amino acids. The V end lost 2 bases, the J end lost 0 bases, and 11 bases lay between the germline ends. The CDR3 reads CASSYTSTASYEQYF. The DNA of the CDR3 is TGTGCCAGCAGTTACACGAGCACCGCCTCCTACGAGCAGTACTTC.

As regards this clonotype: This could be a read error, since a much larger clone is one nucleotide away. The chain uses TRBV6-2 or TRBV6-3 and TRBJ2-7, with 10 nucleotides matching TRBD1. CDR3 size: 16 residues. CDR1 and CDR2 from the germline V gene are MNHEY and SVGEGT. The CDR3 DNA sequence: TGTACCAGCAGTTACTCGAGGGACAGGGGTGCCTACGAGCAGTACTTC. Translated, it gives CTSSYSRDRGAYEQYF.

The CDR3 loop is CASSPEQGFGTLHF. The CDR3 nucleotides are TGTGCCAGCAGCCCCGAACAGGGATTTGGAACCCTCCACTTT. This rearrangement joins TRBV11-2 to TRBJ1-6; D is perhaps TRBD1 (6 bases). CDR3 size: 14 residues. Between the trimmed V and J ends, which lost 5 bases and 14 bases, there was a span of 19 bases. Germline CDR1 and CDR2: SGHAT and FQNNGV.

In regard to this clonotype: A much larger clonotype is one base distant, so this may be a read error. The chain carries TRBV6-1 and TRBJ2-1, with 7 positions matching TRBD2. The germline V gene has CDR1 MNHNS and CDR2 SASEGT. V trimming: 5 bases; J trimming: 4 bases; junction bases outside the gene matches: 8. The CDR3 length is 15 residues. CDR3: CASSSNRGVYNEQFF. CDR3 DNA: TGTGCCAGCAGTAGCAACCGGGGGGTTTACAATGAGCAGTTCTTC.

V usage is TRBV6-2 or TRBV6-3 and J usage is TRBJ1-4; no definite D call. The V and J ends lost 6 bases and 2 bases respectively, with 13 bases between them. The CDR3 has 15 residues. The germline CDR1 and CDR2 sequences are MNHEY and SVGEGT. For the CDR3, the DNA is TGTGCCAGCAGGCGTCAGACGGCTACTAATGAAAAACTGTTTTTT. Translated, it gives CASRRQTATNEKLFF.

With regard to this clonotype: A read error may be the cause here, since a much bigger clone is one base away. The V call is TRBV6-6, the J call TRBJ1-5; TRBD1 is a possible D gene (5 bases). Germline V lookup: CDR1 MNHNY, CDR2 SVGAGI (reference sequence). There are 12 residues in the CDR3. The DNA for the CDR3 is TGTGCCGCCAGGGAAGGGAGCCAGCCCCAGCGTTTT. Its translation: CAAREGSQPQRF.

Concerning this clonotype: Without the conserved terminal phenylalanine or tryptophan, this CDR3 likely stems from a read error. The rearrangement joins TRBV6-5 to TRBJ2-1; either TRBD1 or TRBD2 may fit D (5 bases each). The length of the CDR3 is 15 residues. The V end lost 2 bases, the J end lost 7 bases, and 15 bases lay between the germline ends. Germline CDR1 and CDR2: MNHEY and SVGAGI. The CDR3 reads CASSYGTSGRNEQFL. For the CDR3, the DNA is TGTGCCAGCAGTTACGGGACGTCCGGCCGGAATGAGCAGTTCTTA.

The chain has TRBV6-5 and TRBJ2-6; D is undetermined. Germline CDR1 MNHEY, CDR2 SVGAGI. Trimming removed 3 bases at V and 1 base at J, with 10 bases between. This CDR3 region has 16 residues. The CDR3 coding sequence is TGTGCCAGCAGTTATGGCGGCCTATCTGGGGCCAACGTCCTGACTTTC. Translating it yields CASSYGGLSGANVLTF.

To note about this clonotype: The junction departs from the called germline gene at one end, perhaps through a read error. The rearrangement joins TRBV5-6 to TRBJ2-3; TRBD2 agrees at 10 bases. This CDR3 has 17 residues. Germline CDR1 is SGHDT and CDR2 is YYEEEE. This CDR3 reads CASSFVAGGLSTNTQYF. CDR3 in DNA: TGTGCCAGCAGCTTTGTAGCGGGAGGTCTTAGCACAAATACGCAATATTTT.

The rearrangement uses TRBV5-4 and TRBJ1-2, with 8 bases identical to TRBD1. The CDR3 extends over 14 amino acids. Unmatched junction bases numbered 4, after V lost 2 bases and J lost 4 bases. CDR1 and CDR2 (germline): SGHNT, YYREEE (reference sequence). The CDR3 DNA is TGTGCCAGCAGCTTCCTCGGGACAGGCTATGGCTACACCTTC. Translation gives CASSFLGTGYGYTF.

On this clonotype itself: Since a much larger clone is just one base distant, this may be a read error. Here the CDR3 omits its conserved ending phenylalanine or tryptophan, so a read error is the likely source. The chain uses TRBV5-1 and TRBJ2-1, with 7 bases matching TRBD2. Germline-derived CDR1 and CDR2 are SGHRS and YFSETQ. This CDR3 spans 14 amino acids. The trim removed 3 bases at V and 8 bases at J, leaving 8 bases unmatched. Written as DNA, the CDR3 is TGCGCCAGCAGCTGGGGGGGGACGTGGGATGAGCAGTTCTTA. Amino acid sequence: CASSWGGTWDEQFL.

This clonotype was counted many times. The rearrangement uses TRBV7-8 and TRBJ2-3, with a tentative D call TRBD2 (5 bases). CDR1 is SGHVS and CDR2 is FQNEAQ in the germline V gene. The CDR3 extends over 15 amino acids. The V end lost 3 bases, the J end lost 2 bases, and 12 bases lay between the germline ends. The CDR3 nucleotides read TGTGCCAGCAGCTTTGGCGGGTTTTTCACAGATACGCAGTATTTT. Residues: CASSFGGFFTDTQYF.

The J gene is TRBJ2-4, the V gene TRBV12-3 or TRBV12-4; TRBD1 is a possible D gene (5 bases). V lost 11 bases and J 4 bases, leaving 15 bases between the germline ends. The CDR3 consists of 13 residues. Here the CDR3 DNA reads TGTGCCGCGGTTCGAGACAGAAAAAACATTCAGTACTTC. This sequence encodes CAAVRDRKNIQYF.

A remark on this clonotype: Without the conserved terminal phenylalanine or tryptophan, this CDR3 likely stems from a read error. V gene TRBV11-1 combines with J gene TRBJ2-1, with D unresolved. Trimming removed 7 bases from V and 4 bases from J, with 14 bases in between. The germline CDR1 and CDR2 sequences are SGHAT and FQDESV (reference sequence). The CDR3 totals 14 residues. The CDR3 region is CASTFGSGYNEQFS. The DNA of the CDR3 is TGTGCCAGCACCTTCGGGTCAGGTTACAATGAGCAGTTCTCC.

This clonotype was found many times. The chain has TRBV29-1 and TRBJ1-1; D not resolved. The V end lost 4 bases, the J end lost 1 base, and 13 bases lay between the germline ends. The CDR3 length is 14 residues. Germline assignment: CDR1 SQVTM and CDR2 ANQGSEA. CDR3 sequence (DNA): TGCAGCGTTGTCCGGCGAGGATGGAACACTGAAGCTTTCTTT. This encodes CSVVRRGWNTEAFF. The complete variable domain, with remaining parts taken from reference TRBV29-1 and TRBJ1-1, reads SAVISQKPSRDICQRGTSLTIQCQVDSQVTMMFWYRQQPGQSLTLIATANQGSEATYESGFVIDKFPISRPNLTFSTLTVSNMSPEDSSIYLCSVVRRGWNTEAFFGQGTRLTVV.

To note about this clonotype: One junction end does not reproduce the germline sequence, and a read error may be involved. The chain is built from TRBV5-6 and TRBJ2-6, with 7 positions matching TRBD1. CDR1 SGHDT and CDR2 YYEEEE come from the germline V gene. The CDR3 spans 17 residues. The CDR3, as DNA: TGTGCCAGCAGCTTGGTGGTAGGGGGAACAGGGGTCAACGTCCTGACTTTC. It is translated as CASSLVVGGTGVNVLTF.

The chain has TRBV5-4 and TRBJ2-5; 8 positions agree with TRBD2. Germline assignment: CDR1 SGHNT and CDR2 YYREEE (reference sequence). V lost 4 bases to trimming and J lost 7 bases; unmatched junction nucleotides: 12. This CDR3 region has 15 residues. In DNA, the CDR3 is TGTGCCAGCAGCACCGGGACTAGTTCCGCTGGGACCCAGTACTTC. It is translated as CASSTGTSSAGTQYF.

The chain combines TRBV4-1 with TRBJ2-5; D ambiguous. Germline V gene sequence: CDR1 MGHRA, CDR2 YSYEKL. V lost 1 base and J 7 bases, leaving 4 bases between the germline ends. The CDR3 contains 11 residues. The CDR3 protein is CASSQVGTQYF. In DNA form, the CDR3 reads TGCGCCAGCAGCCAAGTGGGGACCCAGTACTTC.

Only a few counts were recorded for this clonotype. The chain combines TRBV5-1 with TRBJ2-2; 14 nucleotides agree with TRBD2. The CDR3 loop spans 17 amino acids. J lost 1 base, V lost 2 bases, and 1 base had no gene match. Germline values: CDR1 SGHRS, CDR2 YFSETQ. The CDR3: CASSFGLAGGNTGELFF. The DNA of the CDR3 is TGCGCCAGCAGCTTTGGACTAGCGGGAGGGAACACCGGGGAGCTGTTTTTT.

With respect to this clonotype: Being one base from a much bigger clone, this may be a read error. The chain combines TRBV29-1 with TRBJ2-3; possibly TRBD2 for D (6 bases). The germline V gene encodes CDR1 SQVTM and CDR2 ANQGSEA. The CDR3 totals 13 residues. V was clipped by 4 bases and J by 8 bases, with 16 bases between them. The CDR3 loop is CSVGGGNEVTQYF. The CDR3 nucleotides read TGCAGCGTTGGGGGCGGGAACGAGGTTACGCAGTATTTT.